This entry concerns a single T cell receptor (beta chain). Its target is not known. Germline lookup yields CDR1 MGHRA and CDR2 YSYEKL. This CDR3 comprises 17 residues. The ends were cut back, 2 bases at V and 1 base at J, with 15 bases in the middle. Repertoires were generated with immunoSEQ multiplex PCR, while TCRdb's copy carries only in-frame clones and drops some. Among more than 90,000 clones listed, about 90% were seen once. This record comes from a study of CD4+ T cells in melanoma. Study observations and caveats: CD8+ T cell, macrophage and B cell function reportedly correlated with neoantigen-specific CD4+ T cells. In melanoma, neoantigen-specific CD4+ T cells reportedly differed in differentiation state.

V and J are TRBV4-1 and TRBJ2-1; D may be TRBD1 (5 bases). The sample comprised peripheral blood. The clonotype comes from a human donor with melanoma. The CDR3 coding sequence is TGCGCCAGCAGCCAAAGAGGACCATCAGGGTCCTACAATGAGCAGTTCTTC. Its protein product is CASSQRGPSGSYNEQFF.